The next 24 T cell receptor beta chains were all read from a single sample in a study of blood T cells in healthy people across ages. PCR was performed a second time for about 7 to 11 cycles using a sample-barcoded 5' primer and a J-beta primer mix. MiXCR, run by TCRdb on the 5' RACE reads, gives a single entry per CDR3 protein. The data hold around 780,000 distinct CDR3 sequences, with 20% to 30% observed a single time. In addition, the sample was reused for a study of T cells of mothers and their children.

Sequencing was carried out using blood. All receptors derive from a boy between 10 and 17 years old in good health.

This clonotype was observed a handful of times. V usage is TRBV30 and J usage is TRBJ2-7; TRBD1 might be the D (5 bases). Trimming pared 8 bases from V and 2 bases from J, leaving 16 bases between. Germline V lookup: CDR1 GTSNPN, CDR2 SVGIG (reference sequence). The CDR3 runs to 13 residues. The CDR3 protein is CARNPGIPYEQYF. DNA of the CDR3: TGTGCCAGAAATCCAGGGATCCCCTACGAGCAGTACTTC.

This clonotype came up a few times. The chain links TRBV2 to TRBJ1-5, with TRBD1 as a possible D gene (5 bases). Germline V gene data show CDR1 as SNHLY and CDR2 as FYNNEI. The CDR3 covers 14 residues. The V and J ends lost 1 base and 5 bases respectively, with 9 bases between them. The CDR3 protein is CASSEGRVDQPQHF. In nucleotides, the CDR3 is TGTGCCAGCAGTGAAGGCAGGGTGGATCAGCCCCAGCATTTT.

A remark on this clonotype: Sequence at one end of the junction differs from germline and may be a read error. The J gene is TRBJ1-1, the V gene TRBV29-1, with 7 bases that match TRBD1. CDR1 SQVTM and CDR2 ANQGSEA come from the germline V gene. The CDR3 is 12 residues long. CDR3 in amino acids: CSVKEGATEAFF. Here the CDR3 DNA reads TGCAGCGTTAAAGAGGGGGCCACTGAAGCTTTCTTT.

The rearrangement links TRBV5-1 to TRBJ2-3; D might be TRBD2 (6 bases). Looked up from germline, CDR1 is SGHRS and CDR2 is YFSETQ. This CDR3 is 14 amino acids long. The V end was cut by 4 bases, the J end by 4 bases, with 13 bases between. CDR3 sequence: CASSLTREADTQYF. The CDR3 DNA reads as TGCGCCAGCAGCCTGACTAGAGAGGCAGATACGCAGTATTTT.

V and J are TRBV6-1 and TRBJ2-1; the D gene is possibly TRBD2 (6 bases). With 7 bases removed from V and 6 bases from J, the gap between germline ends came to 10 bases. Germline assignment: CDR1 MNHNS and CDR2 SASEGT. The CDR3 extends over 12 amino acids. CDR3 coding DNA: TGTGCCAGCAACGGGGGTAGCAATGAGCAGTTCTTC. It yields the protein CASNGGSNEQFF.

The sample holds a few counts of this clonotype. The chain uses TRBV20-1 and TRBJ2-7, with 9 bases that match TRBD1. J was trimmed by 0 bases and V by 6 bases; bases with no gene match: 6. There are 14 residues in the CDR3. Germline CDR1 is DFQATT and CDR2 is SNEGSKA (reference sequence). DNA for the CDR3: TGCAGTGCGACCGGACAGGGGCCCTCCTACGAGCAGTACTTC. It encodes CSATGQGPSYEQYF.

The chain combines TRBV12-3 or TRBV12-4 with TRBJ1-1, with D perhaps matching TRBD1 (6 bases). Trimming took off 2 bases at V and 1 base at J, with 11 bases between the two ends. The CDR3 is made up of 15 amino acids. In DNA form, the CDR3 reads TGTGCCAGCAGTTTATTGGGGGGCGGGAACACTGAAGCTTTCTTT. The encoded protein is CASSLLGGGNTEAFF.

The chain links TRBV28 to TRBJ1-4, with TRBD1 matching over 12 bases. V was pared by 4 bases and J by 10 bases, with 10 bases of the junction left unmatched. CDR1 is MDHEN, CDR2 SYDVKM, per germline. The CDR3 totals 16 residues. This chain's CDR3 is CASSSGTGGSDGKLFF. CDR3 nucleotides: TGTGCCAGCAGTTCCGGGACAGGGGGCTCTGACGGAAAACTGTTTTTT.

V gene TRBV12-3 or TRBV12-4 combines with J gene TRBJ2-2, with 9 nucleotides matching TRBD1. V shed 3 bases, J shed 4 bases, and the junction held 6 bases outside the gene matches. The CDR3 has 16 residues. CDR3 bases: TGTGCCAGCAGTTTCGGACAGGGGTTTAGCACCGGGGAGCTGTTTTTT. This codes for CASSFGQGFSTGELFF.

This CDR3 is CASSLDRGLNEKLFF. Written as DNA, the CDR3 is TGTGCCAGCAGCCTAGACAGGGGTCTTAATGAAAAACTGTTTTTT. The J gene is TRBJ1-4, the V gene TRBV14, with 8 bases lining up with TRBD1. Germline CDR1 is SGHDN and CDR2 is FVKESK. V was pared by 4 bases and J by 4 bases, with 5 bases of the junction left unmatched. This CDR3 region has 15 residues.

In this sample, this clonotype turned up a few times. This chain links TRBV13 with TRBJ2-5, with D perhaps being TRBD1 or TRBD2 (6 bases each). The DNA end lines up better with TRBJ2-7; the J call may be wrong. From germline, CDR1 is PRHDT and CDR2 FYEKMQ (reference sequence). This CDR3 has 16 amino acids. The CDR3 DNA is TGTGCCAGCAGCTTAGTGGGGGGCTCTCTACTCTACGAGCAGTACTTC. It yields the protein CASSLVGGSLLYEQYF.

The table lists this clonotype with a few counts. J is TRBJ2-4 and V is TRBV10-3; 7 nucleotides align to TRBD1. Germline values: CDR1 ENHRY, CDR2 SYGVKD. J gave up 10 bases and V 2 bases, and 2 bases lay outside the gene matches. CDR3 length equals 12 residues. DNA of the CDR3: TGTGCCATCAGTGAGGGGACAGCAATTCAGTACTTC. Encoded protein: CAISEGTAIQYF.

CDR3 DNA sequence: TGTGCCAGCACCGGCTCCCTGGGACGGATTCAAGAGACCCAGTACTTC. Residues: CASTGSLGRIQETQYF. The genes are TRBV12-3 or TRBV12-4 and TRBJ2-5; D may match TRBD1 or TRBD2 (5 bases each). The CDR3 covers 16 residues. V lost 7 bases to trimming and J lost 2 bases, with 20 bases between them.

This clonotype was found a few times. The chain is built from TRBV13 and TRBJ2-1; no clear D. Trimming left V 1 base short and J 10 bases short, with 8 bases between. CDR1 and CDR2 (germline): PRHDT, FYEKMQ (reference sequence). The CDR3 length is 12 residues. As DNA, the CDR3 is TGTGCCAGCAGCTTAGACCGTACGGAGCAGTTCTTC. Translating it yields CASSLDRTEQFF.

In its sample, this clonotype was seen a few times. The CDR3 DNA follows: TGCAGCGGCCAACTCGGGGGAAAGGGGGAGCTGTTTTTT. Its translation is CSGQLGGKGELFF. The V call is TRBV29-1, the J call TRBJ2-2; tentatively, D is TRBD2 (6 bases). Trimming took off 7 bases at V and 8 bases at J, with 17 bases between the two ends. In germline, CDR1 is SQVTM, CDR2 ANQGSEA. The CDR3 totals 13 residues.

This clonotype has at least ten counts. The CDR3 sequence is CASSRDRGNYGYTF. DNA of the CDR3: TGTGCCAGCAGCCGCGACAGGGGTAACTATGGCTACACCTTC. The chain carries TRBV7-2 and TRBJ1-2; 8 nucleotides align to TRBD1. The trim removed 5 bases at V and 1 base at J, leaving 3 bases unmatched. This CDR3 has 14 residues. Germline V gives CDR1 SGHTA, CDR2 FQGNSA.

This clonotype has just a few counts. In nucleotides, the CDR3 is TGCGCCAGCAGCTTGCTGGTGACTAGCGGGGGAATGAAGACCCAGTACTTC. The encoded protein is CASSLLVTSGGMKTQYF. V gene TRBV5-1 combines with J gene TRBJ2-5; 12 positions match TRBD2. J was trimmed by 6 bases and V by 1 base; bases with no gene match: 10. The CDR3 sequence is 17 residues long. CDR1 is SGHRS and CDR2 is YFSETQ in the germline V gene.

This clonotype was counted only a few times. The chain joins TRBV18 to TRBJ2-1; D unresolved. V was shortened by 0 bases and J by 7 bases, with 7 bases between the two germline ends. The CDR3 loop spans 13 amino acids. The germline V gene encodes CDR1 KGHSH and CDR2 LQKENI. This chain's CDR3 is CASSPPTNNEQFF. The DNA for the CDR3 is TGTGCCAGCTCACCACCGACGAATAATGAGCAGTTCTTC.

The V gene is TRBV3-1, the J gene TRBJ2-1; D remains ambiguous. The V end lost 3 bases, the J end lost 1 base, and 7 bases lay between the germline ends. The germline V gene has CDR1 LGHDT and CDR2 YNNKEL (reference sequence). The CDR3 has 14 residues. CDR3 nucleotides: TGTGCCAGCAGCCAGACACGTTCCTACAATGAGCAGTTCTTC. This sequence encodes CASSQTRSYNEQFF.

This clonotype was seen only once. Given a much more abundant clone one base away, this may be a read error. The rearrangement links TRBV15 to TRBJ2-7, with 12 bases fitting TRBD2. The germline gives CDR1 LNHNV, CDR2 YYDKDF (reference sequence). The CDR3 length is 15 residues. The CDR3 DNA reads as TGTGCCACCAGCTTCGGACTAGCGGGGTTCTACGAGGAGTACTTC. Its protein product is CATSFGLAGFYEEYF.

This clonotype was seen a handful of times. For the CDR3, the DNA is TGTGCCAGCAGCTTAGATACCAAGACCCAGTACTTC. Translation: CASSLDTKTQYF. This chain joins TRBV7-6 and TRBJ2-5; no firm D call. This CDR3 contains 12 residues. V lost 1 base and J lost 6, with 6 bases in between. CDR1 and CDR2 from the germline V gene are SGHVS and FNYEAQ.

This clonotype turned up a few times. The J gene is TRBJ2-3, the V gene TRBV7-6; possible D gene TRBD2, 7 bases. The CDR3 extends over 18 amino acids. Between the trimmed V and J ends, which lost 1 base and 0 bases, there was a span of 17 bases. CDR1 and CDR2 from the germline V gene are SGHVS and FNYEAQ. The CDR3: CASSLDGRAGASTDTQYF. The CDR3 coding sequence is TGTGCCAGCAGCTTAGATGGTCGGGCGGGGGCCAGCACAGATACGCAGTATTTT.

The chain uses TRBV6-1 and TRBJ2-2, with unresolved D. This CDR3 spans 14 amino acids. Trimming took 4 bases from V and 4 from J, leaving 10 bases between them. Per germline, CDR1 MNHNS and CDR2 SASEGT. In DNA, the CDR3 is TGTGCCAGCAGTGGAGACATGTTCACCGGGGAGCTGTTTTTT. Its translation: CASSGDMFTGELFF.

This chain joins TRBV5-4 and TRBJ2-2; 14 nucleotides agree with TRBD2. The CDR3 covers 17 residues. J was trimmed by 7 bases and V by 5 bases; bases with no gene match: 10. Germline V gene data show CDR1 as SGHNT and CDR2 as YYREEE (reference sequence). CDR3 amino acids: CASSLPGLAGAGGELFF. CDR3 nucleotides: TGTGCCAGCAGTTTACCGGGACTAGCGGGAGCGGGCGGGGAGCTGTTTTTT.